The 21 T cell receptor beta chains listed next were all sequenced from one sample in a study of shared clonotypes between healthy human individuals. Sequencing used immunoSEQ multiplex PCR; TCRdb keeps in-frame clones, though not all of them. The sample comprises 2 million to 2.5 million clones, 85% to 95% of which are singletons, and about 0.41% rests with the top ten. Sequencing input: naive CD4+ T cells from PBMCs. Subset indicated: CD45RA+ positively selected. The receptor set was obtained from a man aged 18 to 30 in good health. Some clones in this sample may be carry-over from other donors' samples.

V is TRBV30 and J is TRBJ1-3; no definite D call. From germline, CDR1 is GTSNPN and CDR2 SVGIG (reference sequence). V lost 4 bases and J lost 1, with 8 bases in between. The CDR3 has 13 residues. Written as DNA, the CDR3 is TGTGCCTGGACGGATTTTTCTGGAAACACCATATATTTT. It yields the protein CAWTDFSGNTIYF.

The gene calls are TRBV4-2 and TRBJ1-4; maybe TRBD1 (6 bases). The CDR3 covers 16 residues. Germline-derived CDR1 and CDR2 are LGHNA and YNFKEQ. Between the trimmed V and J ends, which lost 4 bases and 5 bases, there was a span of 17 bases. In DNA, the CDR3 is TGTGCCAGCAGCCGGCGAACGACAGGACGCAATGAAAAACTGTTTTTT. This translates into CASSRRTTGRNEKLFF.

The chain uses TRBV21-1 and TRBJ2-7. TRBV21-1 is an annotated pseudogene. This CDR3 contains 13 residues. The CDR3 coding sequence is TGTGCCAGCAGCGGTCGACGATCCTACGAGCAGTACTTC. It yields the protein CASSGRRSYEQYF.

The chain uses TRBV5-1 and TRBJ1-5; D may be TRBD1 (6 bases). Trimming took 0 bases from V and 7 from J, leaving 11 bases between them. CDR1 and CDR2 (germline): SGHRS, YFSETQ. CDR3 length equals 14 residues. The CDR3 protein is CASSLGPGEQPQHF. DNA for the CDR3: TGCGCCAGCAGCTTGGGGCCAGGGGAACAGCCCCAGCATTTT.

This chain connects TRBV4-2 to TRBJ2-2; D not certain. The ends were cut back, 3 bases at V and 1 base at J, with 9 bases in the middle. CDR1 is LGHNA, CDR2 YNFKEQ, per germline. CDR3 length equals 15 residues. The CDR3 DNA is TGTGCCAGCAGCCAGGGAACGTGGAACACCGGGGAGCTGTTTTTT. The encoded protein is CASSQGTWNTGELFF.

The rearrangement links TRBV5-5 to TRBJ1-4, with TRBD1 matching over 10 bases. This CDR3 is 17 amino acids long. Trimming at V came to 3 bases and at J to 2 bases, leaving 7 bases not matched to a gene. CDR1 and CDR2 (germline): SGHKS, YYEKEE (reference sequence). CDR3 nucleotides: TGTGCCAGCAGCTGGGGGGACAGGGGACCTACTAATGAAAAACTGTTTTTT. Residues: CASSWGDRGPTNEKLFF.

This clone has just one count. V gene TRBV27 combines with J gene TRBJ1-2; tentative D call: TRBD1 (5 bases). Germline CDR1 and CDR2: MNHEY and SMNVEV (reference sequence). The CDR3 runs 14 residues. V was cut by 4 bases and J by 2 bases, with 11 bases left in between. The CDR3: CASSSFRDNYGYTF. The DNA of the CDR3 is TGTGCCAGCAGTTCTTTCCGGGACAACTATGGCTACACCTTC.

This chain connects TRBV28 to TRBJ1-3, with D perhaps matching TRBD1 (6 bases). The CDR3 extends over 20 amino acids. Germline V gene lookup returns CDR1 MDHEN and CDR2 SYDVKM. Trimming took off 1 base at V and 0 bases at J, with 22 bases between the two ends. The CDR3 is CASSLFLRKTGHNSGNTIYF. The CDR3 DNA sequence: TGTGCCAGCAGTTTATTCTTACGAAAAACGGGACATAACTCTGGAAACACCATATATTTT.

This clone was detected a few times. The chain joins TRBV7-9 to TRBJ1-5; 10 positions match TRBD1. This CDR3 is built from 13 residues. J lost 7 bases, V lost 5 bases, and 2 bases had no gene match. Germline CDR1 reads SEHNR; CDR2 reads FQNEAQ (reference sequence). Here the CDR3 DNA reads TGTGCCAGCAGCGGGACAGGGGAACAGCCCCAGCATTTT. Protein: CASSGTGEQPQHF.

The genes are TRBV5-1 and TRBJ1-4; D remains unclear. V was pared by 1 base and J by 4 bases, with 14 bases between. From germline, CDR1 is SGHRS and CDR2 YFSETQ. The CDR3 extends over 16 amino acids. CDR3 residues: CASSLIPRQDNEKLFF. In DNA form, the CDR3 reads TGCGCCAGCAGCTTGATCCCCCGTCAAGATAATGAAAAACTGTTTTTT.

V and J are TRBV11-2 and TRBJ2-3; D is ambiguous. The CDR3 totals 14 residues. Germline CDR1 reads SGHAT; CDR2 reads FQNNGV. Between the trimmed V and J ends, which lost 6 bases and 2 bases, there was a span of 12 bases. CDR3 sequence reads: CASSYQLITDTQYF. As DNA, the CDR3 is TGTGCCAGCAGTTACCAGCTGATCACAGATACGCAGTATTTT.

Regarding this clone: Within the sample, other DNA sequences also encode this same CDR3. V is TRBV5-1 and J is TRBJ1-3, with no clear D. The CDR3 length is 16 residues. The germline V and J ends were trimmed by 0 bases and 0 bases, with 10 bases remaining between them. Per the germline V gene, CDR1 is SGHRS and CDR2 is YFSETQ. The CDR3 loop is CASSLEAGISGNTIYF. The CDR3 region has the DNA TGCGCCAGCAGCTTGGAAGCAGGAATCTCTGGAAACACCATATATTTT.

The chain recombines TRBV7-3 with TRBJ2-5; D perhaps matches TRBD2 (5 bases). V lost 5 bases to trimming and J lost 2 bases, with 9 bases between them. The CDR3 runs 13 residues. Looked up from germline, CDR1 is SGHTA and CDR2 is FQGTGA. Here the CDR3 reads CASSQDWQETQYF. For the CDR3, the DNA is TGTGCCAGCAGCCAGGACTGGCAAGAGACCCAGTACTTC.

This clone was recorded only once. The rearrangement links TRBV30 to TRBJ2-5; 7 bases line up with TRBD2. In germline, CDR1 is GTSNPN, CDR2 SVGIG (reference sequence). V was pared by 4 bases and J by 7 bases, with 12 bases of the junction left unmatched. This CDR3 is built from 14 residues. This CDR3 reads CAWTPSSWGGTQYF. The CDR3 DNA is TGTGCCTGGACCCCGTCTAGTTGGGGGGGGACCCAGTACTTC.

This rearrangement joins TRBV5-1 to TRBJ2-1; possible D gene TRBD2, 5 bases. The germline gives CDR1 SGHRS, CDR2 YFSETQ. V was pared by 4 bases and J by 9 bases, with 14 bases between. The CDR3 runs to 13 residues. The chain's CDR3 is CASSLNGESEQFF. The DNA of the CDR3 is TGCGCCAGCAGCCTCAATGGGGAGAGTGAGCAGTTCTTC.

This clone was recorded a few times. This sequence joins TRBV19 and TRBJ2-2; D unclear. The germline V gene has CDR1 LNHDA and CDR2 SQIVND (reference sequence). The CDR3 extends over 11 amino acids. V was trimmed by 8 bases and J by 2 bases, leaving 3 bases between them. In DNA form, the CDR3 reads TGTGCCAGTTACAACACCGGGGAGCTGTTTTTT. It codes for CASYNTGELFF.

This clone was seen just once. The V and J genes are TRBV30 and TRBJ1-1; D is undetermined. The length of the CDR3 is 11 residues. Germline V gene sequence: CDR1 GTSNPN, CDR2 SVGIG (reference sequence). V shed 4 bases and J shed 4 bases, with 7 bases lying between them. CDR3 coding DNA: TGTGCCTGGAAAAGGAGCACTGAAGCTTTCTTT. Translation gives CAWKRSTEAFF.

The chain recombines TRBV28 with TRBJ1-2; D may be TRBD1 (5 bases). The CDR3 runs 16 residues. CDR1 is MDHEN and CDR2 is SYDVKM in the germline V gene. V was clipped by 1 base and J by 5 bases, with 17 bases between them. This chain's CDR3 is CASSLSGSKGRYGYTF. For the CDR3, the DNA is TGTGCCAGCAGTTTATCGGGGAGCAAGGGGAGGTATGGCTACACCTTC.

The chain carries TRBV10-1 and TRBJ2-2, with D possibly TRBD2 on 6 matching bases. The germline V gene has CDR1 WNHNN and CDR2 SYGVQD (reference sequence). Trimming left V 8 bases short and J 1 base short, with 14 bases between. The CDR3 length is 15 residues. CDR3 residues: CASAVGGKNTGELFF. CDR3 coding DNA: TGCGCCAGCGCCGTTGGGGGGAAGAACACCGGGGAGCTGTTTTTT.

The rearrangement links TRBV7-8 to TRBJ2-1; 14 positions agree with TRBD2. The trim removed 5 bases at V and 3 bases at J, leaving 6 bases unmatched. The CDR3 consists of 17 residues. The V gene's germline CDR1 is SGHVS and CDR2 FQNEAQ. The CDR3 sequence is CASSQRTSGRFYNEQFF. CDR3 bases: TGTGCCAGCAGCCAGCGGACTAGCGGGAGGTTCTACAATGAGCAGTTCTTC. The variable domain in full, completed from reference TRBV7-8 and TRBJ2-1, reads GAGVSQSPRYKVAKRGQDVALRCDPISGHVSLFWYQQALGQGPEFLTYFQNEAQLDKSGLPSDRFFAERPEGSVSTLKIQRTQQEDSAVYLCASSQRTSGRFYNEQFFGPGTRLTVL.

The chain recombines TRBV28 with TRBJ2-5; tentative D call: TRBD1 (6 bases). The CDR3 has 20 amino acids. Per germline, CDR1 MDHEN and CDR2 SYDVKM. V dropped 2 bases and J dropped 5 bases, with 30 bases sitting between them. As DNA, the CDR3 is TGTGCCAGCAGTTTACCTAGAGATGGCGGCAGGGGCCGAAATAGGGAGACCCAGTACTTC. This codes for CASSLPRDGGRGRNRETQYF.